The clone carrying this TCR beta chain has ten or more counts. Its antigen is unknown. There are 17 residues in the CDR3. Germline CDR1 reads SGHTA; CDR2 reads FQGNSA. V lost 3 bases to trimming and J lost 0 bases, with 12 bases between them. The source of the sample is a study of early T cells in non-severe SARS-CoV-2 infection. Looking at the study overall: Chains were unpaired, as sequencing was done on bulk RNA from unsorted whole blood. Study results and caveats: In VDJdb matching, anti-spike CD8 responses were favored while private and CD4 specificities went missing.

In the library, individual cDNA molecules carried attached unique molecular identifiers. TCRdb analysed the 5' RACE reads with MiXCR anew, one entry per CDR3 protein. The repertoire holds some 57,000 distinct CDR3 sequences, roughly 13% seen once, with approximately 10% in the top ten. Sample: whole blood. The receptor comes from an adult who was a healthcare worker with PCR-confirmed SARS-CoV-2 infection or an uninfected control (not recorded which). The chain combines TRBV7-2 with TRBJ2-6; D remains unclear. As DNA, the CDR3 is TGTGCCAGCAGCTTTCAACCCCATTTCTCTGGGGCCAACGTCCTGACTTTC. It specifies CASSFQPHFSGANVLTF.